The sequence of this TCR beta chain was determined in a study of identical twins. Study-level points and caveats: Within monozygotic twins, out-of-frame TCR alpha sharing was underestimated by the models. Clonotypes of the beta chain that were abundant in cord blood carried fewer insertions (memory repertoires showed none).

With respect to this clonotype: What it recognizes is unknown. The junction shows a germline mismatch at one end, possibly a read error.

This CDR3 contains 17 residues. Germline V gene data show CDR1 as SGHVS and CDR2 as FNYEAQ. One entry per CDR3 protein, called by TCRdb with MiXCR from the 5' RACE reads. In the table there are approximately 590,000 distinct CDR3 sequences, 7.5% to 10% of which are singletons. The same data also went into a second study, on yellow fever vaccine responses in identical twins. That source adds: Each twin's T cell response to the vaccine was reported to look partly convergent and partly personalized.

The sequencing sample was made of PBMCs. The clonotype was recovered from a woman younger than 30 in good health. The genes are TRBV7-6 and TRBJ2-7; the match to TRBD2 covers 7 bases. CDR3 loop: CASSPIKSSGPSHEQYF. The CDR3 DNA reads as TGTGCCAGCAGCCCGATAAAGTCTAGCGGTCCCTCCCACGAGCAGTACTTC.